The next 3 T cell receptor beta chains were all read from a single sample in a study of blood T cell repertoires in COVID-19. TCRdb's table, derived via immunoSEQ multiplex PCR, lists solely in-frame clones and lacks some. The table lists tens of thousands of clones, around 80% of them singletons. Sequencing input: peripheral blood. The receptors were gathered from a human donor with active or convalescent COVID-19. The donor label of this sample is uncertain.

The V call is TRBV19, the J call TRBJ2-1; possible D gene TRBD1, 6 bases. Per the germline V gene, CDR1 is LNHDA and CDR2 is SQIVND (reference sequence). Trimming removed 8 bases from V and 4 bases from J, with 15 bases in between. CDR3 length: 14 amino acids. The CDR3 coding sequence is TGTGCCAGTGCCCCGGGACATCCATACAATGAGCAGTTCTTC. This sequence encodes CASAPGHPYNEQFF.

The rearrangement uses TRBV7-3 and TRBJ2-1; D unclear. The germline V and J ends were trimmed by 0 bases and 8 bases, with 8 bases remaining between them. The CDR3 loop spans 13 amino acids. The germline gives CDR1 SGHTA, CDR2 FQGTGA. The DNA for the CDR3 is TGTGCCAGCAGCTTAACGTCGGTGGATGAGCAGTTCTTC. Encoded protein: CASSLTSVDEQFF.

The chain employs TRBV19 and TRBJ2-3; 8 bases map to TRBD2. CDR3 length equals 14 residues. Germline V lookup: CDR1 LNHDA, CDR2 SQIVND (reference sequence). The junction had 9 bases not matched to a gene; V was cut back by 7 bases and J by 6 bases. This chain's CDR3 is CASNRGGSADTQYF. CDR3 nucleotide sequence: TGTGCCAGTAACCGGGGGGGTAGTGCGGATACGCAGTATTTT.